This T cell receptor (beta chain) is drawn from a study of T-cell reconstitution after alpha-beta-depleted transplantation in children. Study-wide results and limits: At around two months after transplant, the alpha-beta T cells were reportedly derived from several hundred expanded clones that came from non-depleted graft cells. Surviving thymic progenitors and recipient T cells were the source of high TCRbeta diversity at day 60 in some patients. Newly made T cells mostly supplied T-cell counts and diversity one year after transplant.

Many counts were recorded for this clonotype. Its specificity is not known. Trimming took 2 bases from V and 7 from J, leaving 8 bases between them. This CDR3 comprises 13 residues. Germline values: CDR1 LGHNA, CDR2 YSLEER. Molecular barcoding with unique molecular identifiers was used for the TCRbeta library. Each CDR3 protein is one row after TCRdb ran MiXCR on the PCR reads. Of approximately 32,000 distinct CDR3 sequences in the sample, about 6.7% were seen once. The sequencing here drew on peripheral blood, taken 60 days after TCRalphabeta/CD19-depleted stem cell transplant. This receptor was identified in a child younger than two who had a stem cell transplant for acute myeloid leukemia, so the T cells may come from the graft donor. This rearrangement joins TRBV4-3 to TRBJ1-4, with D uncertain. DNA for the CDR3: TGCGCCAGCAGCCAAAAAAGGGCTGAAAAACTGTTTTTT. Translated: CASSQKRAEKLFF.